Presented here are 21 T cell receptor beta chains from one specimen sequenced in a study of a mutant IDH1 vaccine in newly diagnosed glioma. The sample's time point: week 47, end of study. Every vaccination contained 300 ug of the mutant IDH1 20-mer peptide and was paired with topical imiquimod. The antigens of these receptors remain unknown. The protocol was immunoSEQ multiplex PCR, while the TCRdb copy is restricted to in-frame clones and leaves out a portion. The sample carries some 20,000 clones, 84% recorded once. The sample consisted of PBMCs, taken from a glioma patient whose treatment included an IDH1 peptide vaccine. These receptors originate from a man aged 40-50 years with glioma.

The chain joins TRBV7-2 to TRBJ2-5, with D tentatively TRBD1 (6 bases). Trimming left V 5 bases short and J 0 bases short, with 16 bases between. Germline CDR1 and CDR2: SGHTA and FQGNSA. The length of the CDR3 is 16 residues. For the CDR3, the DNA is TGTGCCAGCAGCCCCCCAGGGGCCAGCAACCAAGAGACCCAGTACTTC. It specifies CASSPPGASNQETQYF.

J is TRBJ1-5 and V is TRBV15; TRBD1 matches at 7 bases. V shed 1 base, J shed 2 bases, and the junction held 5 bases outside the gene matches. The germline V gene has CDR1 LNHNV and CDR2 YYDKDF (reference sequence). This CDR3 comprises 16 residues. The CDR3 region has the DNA TGTGCCACCAGCAGAGTTGCAGGGGGAGGCAATCAGCCCCAGCATTTT. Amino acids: CATSRVAGGGNQPQHF.

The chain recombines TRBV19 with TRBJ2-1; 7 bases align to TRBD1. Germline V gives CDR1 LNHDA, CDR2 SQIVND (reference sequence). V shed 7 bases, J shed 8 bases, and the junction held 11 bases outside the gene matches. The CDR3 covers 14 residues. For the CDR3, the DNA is TGTGCCAGTACCCCCGTAGAGGGGGCGCATGAGCAGTTCTTC. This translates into CASTPVEGAHEQFF.

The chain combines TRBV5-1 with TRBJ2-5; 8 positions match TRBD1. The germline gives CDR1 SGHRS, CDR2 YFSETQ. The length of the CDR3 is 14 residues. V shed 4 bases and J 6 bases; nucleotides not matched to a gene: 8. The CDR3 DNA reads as TGCGCCAGCAGCCCACAGGGGGGAGAGAAGACCCAGTACTTC. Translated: CASSPQGGEKTQYF.

This CDR3 reads CASSSGDSQETQYF. DNA for the CDR3: TGTGCCAGCAGCTCAGGGGACTCCCAAGAGACCCAGTACTTC. V gene TRBV11-3 combines with J gene TRBJ2-5; D tentatively reads TRBD1 or TRBD2 (6 bases each). The CDR3 is made up of 14 amino acids. CDR1 SGHNT and CDR2 YENEEA come from the germline V gene. V was pared by 4 bases and J by 1 base, with 10 bases between.

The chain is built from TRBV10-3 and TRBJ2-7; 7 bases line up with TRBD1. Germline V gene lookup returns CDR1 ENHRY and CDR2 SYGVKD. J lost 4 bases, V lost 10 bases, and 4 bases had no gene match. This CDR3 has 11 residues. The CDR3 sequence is CATRQGYEQYF. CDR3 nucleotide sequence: TGTGCCACCCGACAGGGATACGAGCAGTACTTC.

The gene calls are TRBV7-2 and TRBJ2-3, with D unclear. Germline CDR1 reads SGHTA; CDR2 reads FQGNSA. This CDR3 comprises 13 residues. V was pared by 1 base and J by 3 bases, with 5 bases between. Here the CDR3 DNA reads TGTGCCAGCAGCTTAGTGGGGACAGATACGCAGTATTTT. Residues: CASSLVGTDTQYF.

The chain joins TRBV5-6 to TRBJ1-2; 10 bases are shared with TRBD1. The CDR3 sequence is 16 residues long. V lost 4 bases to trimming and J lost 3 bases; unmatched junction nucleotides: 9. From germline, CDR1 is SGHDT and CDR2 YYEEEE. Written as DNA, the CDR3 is TGTGCCAGCAGCCCAGACAGGGGGCGGCGACACTATGGCTACACCTTC. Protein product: CASSPDRGRRHYGYTF.

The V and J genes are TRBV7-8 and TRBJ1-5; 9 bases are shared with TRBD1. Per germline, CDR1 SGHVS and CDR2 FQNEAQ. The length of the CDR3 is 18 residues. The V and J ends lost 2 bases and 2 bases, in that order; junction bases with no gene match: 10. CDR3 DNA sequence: TGTGCCAGCAGCTTAAGAATGACAGGGGGAAACGGCAATCAGCCCCAGCATTTT. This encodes CASSLRMTGGNGNQPQHF. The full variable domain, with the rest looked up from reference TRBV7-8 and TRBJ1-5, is GAGVSQSPRYKVAKRGQDVALRCDPISGHVSLFWYQQALGQGPEFLTYFQNEAQLDKSGLPSDRFFAERPEGSVSTLKIQRTQQEDSAVYLCASSLRMTGGNGNQPQHFGDGTRLSIL.

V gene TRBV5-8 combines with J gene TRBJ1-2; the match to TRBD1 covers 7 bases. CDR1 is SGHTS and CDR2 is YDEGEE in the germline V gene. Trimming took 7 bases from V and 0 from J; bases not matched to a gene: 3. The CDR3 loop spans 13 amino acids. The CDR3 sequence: CASLDRPNYGYTF. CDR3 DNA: TGTGCCAGCTTGGACAGGCCTAACTATGGCTACACCTTC.

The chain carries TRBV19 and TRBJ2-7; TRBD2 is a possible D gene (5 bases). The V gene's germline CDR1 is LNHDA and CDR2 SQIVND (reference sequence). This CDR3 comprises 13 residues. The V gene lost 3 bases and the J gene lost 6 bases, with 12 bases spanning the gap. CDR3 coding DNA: TGTGCCAGTAGTATGCGGGTCTTGGCCGAGCAGTACTTC. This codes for CASSMRVLAEQYF.

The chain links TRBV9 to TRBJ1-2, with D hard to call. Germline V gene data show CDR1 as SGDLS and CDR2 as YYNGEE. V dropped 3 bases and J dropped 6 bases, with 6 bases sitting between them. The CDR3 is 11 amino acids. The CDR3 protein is CASSAPDGYTF. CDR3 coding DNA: TGTGCCAGCAGCGCGCCAGATGGCTACACCTTC.

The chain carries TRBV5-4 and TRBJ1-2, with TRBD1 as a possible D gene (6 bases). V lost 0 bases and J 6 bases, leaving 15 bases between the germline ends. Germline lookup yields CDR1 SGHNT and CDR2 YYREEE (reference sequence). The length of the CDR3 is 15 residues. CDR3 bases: TGTGCCAGCAGCTTGGCCAGGCAGGGGCGACATGGCTACACCTTC. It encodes CASSLARQGRHGYTF.

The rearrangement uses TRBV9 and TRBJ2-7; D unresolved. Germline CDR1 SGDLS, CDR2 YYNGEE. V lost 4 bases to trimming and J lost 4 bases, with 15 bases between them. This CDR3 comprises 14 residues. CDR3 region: CASSPTQILYEQYF. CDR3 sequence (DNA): TGTGCCAGCAGCCCCACCCAGATACTTTACGAGCAGTACTTC.

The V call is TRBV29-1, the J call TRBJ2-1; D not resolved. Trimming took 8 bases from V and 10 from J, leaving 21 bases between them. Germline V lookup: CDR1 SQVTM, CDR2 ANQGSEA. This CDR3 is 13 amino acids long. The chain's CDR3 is CSIFNRVLGEQFF. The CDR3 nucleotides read TGCAGCATTTTCAATCGCGTATTAGGGGAGCAGTTCTTC.

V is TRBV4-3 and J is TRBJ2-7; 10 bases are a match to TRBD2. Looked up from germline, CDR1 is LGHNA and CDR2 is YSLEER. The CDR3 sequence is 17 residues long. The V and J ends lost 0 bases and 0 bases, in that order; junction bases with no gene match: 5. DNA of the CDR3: TGCGCCAGCAGCCAAGACCAGCCTAGCGGGAGCTCCTACGAGCAGTACTTC. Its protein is CASSQDQPSGSSYEQYF.

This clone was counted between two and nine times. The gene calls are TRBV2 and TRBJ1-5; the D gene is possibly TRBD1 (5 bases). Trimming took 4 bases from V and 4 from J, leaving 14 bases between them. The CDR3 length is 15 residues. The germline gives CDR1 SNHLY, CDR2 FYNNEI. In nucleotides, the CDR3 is TGTGCCAGCAGTGTCCGCGGGACGGTAAATCAGCCCCAGCATTTT. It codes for CASSVRGTVNQPQHF.

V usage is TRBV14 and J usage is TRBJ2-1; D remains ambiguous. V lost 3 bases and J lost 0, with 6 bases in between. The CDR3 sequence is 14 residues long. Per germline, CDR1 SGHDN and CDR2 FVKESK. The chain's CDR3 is CASSQTNSYNEQFF. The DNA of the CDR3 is TGTGCCAGCAGCCAGACGAACTCCTACAATGAGCAGTTCTTC.

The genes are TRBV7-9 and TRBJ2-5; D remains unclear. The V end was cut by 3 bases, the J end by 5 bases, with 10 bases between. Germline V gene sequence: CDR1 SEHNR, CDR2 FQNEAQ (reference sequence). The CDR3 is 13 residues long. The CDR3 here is CASSFEFGETQYF. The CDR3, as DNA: TGTGCCAGCAGCTTCGAGTTTGGGGAGACCCAGTACTTC. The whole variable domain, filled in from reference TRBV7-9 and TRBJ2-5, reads DTGVSQNPRHKITKRGQNVTFRCDPISEHNRLYWYRQTLGQGPEFLTYFQNEAQLEKSRLLSDRFSAERPKGSFSTLEIQRTEQGDSAMYLCASSFEFGETQYFGPGTRLLVL.

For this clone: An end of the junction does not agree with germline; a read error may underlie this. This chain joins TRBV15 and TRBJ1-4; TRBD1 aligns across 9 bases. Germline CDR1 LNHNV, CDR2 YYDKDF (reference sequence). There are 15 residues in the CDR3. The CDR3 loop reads CATSREQGAEEKLFF. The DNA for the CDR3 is TGTGCCACCAGCCGAGAACAGGGGGCGGAAGAAAAACTGTTTTTT.

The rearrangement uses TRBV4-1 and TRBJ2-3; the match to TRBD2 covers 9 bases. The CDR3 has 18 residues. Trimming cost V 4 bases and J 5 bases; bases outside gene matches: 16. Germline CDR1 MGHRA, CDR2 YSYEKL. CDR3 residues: CASSLSSGGRAAEDTQYF. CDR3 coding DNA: TGCGCCAGCAGCCTATCTTCTGGCGGGAGGGCCGCGGAAGATACGCAGTATTTT.